This is a list of T cell receptor beta chains from one sample in a study of OX40 agonist ivuxolimab in advanced cancers. Only in-frame clones appear in the TCRdb table, and some are missing; sequencing was by immunoSEQ multiplex PCR. The data show about 77,000 clones, roughly 87% seen once. Specimen: CD4+ or CD8+ T cells sorted from blood, collected in a trial of the OX40 agonist ivuxolimab. Source of these receptors: an adult with an advanced solid tumor such as melanoma, head and neck, liver or kidney cancer. Each CDR3 is given with its conserved first and last residue. D genes are given only for firm matches. Expanded clones are given a class, and other clones once, few, many or no size at all.

d_gene,v_gene,abundance,j_gene,CDR3nt,CDR3aa
TRBD2,TRBV5-1,-,TRBJ2-2,TGCGCCAGCAGCTTGCCTAGCGGGGCTGACACCGGGGAGCTGTTTTTT,CASSLPSGADTGELFF
-,TRBV2,-,TRBJ2-7,TGTGCCAGCAGGCCCGGGGGCGGACTGGGCGAGCAGTACTTC,CASRPGGGLGEQYF
-,TRBV6-5,-,TRBJ1-2,TGTGCCAGCAGTTACGACGGGGGGCGGGATGGCTACACCTTC,CASSYDGGRDGYTF
-,TRBV6-1,-,TRBJ1-5,TGTGCCAGCAGTGGACAGGCAAATAGCAATCAGCCCCAGCATTTT,CASSGQANSNQPQHF
-,TRBV11-3,-,TRBJ2-7,TGTGCCAGCAGCTTAGGGAAATCCTACGAGCAGTACTTC,CASSLGKSYEQYF
-,TRBV27,-,TRBJ2-2,TGTGCCAGCAGTCCAAATGTCTTCGGGGAGCTGTTTTTT,CASSPNVFGELFF
-,TRBV27,-,TRBJ2-7,TGTGCCAGCAGTATGAAGGACGGCTACGAGCAGTACTTC,CASSMKDGYEQYF
TRBD1,TRBV5-1,-,TRBJ1-4,TGCGCCAGCAGTGGACAGGGGCTAAATGAAAAACTGTTTTTT,CASSGQGLNEKLFF
TRBD1,TRBV6-5,-,TRBJ1-1,TGTGCCACCACCACAGGGGTCTCGAACACTGAAGCTTTCTTT,CATTTGVSNTEAFF
-,TRBV27,-,TRBJ1-2,TGTGCCAGCAGCCCCGGGGGGAACTATGGCTACACCTTC,CASSPGGNYGYTF
-,TRBV6-5,-,TRBJ1-6,TGTGCCAGCAGTTATAGGGCGGCGGGAGGTAATTCACCCCTCCACTTT,CASSYRAAGGNSPLHF
-,TRBV5-4,-,TRBJ1-2,TGTGCCAGCAGCCAAGAAGTGTTGGGAGGCTACACCTTC,CASSQEVLGGYTF
-,TRBV11-2,-,TRBJ1-3,TGTGCCAGCAGCAGAGGGACGTTCGACATGGGAAACACCATATATTTT,CASSRGTFDMGNTIYF
-,TRBV19,-,TRBJ1-2,TGTGCCAGTAGTGCCCGAGACAGGCGGGCCTATGGCTACACCTTC,CASSARDRRAYGYTF
TRBD1,TRBV11-3,-,TRBJ2-5,TGTGCCAGCAGCTCGGGACAGACAGGGGAGACCCAGTACTTC,CASSSGQTGETQYF
TRBD2,TRBV28,-,TRBJ2-2,TGTGCCAGCACCCCCGGGAGGGGTACCGGGGAGCTGTTTTTT,CASTPGRGTGELFF
-,TRBV2,-,TRBJ2-3,TGTGCCAGCGAACCCCGAATGGTAGGGGCCGTCCGGGGGACAGATACGCAGTATTTT,CASEPRMVGAVRGTDTQYF
TRBD1,TRBV5-1,few,TRBJ2-7,TGCGCCAGCAGCGCAGAGGACAGGGACGGCGACGAGCAGTACTTC,CASSAEDRDGDEQYF
-,TRBV6-1,-,TRBJ1-5,TGTGCCATCCGAGAGTCGGGCCAAAATCAGCCCCAGCATTTT,CAIRESGQNQPQHF
TRBD1,TRBV5-1,-,TRBJ1-2,TGCGCCAGCAGCTTGGAAGGCGGGACAGGAAATGGCTACACCTTC,CASSLEGGTGNGYTF
-,TRBV18,-,TRBJ1-1,TGTGCCAGCTCTGGACCACGGGCTTTCTTT,CASSGPRAFF
TRBD2,TRBV9,-,TRBJ2-2,TGTGCCAGCAGCTCCCAAGGGACTAGCGGTCCCGGGGAGCTGTTTTTT,CASSSQGTSGPGELFF
-,TRBV27,-,TRBJ2-1,TGTGCCAGCAGTTTATCGGTCCGGGACCTACTAGCCCAGGGGCGGAAGTACAATGAGCAGTTCTTC,CASSLSVRDLLAQGRKYNEQFF
-,TRBV9,-,TRBJ2-5,TGTGCCAGCAGCGTAGGGGCCCGGGACCAACAAGAGACCCAGTACTTC,CASSVGARDQQETQYF
TRBD2,TRBV6-1,-,TRBJ2-3,TGTGCCAGCGGGGAGCGGGGGAAGAGCACAGATACGCAGTATTTT,CASGERGKSTDTQYF
-,TRBV7-2,few,TRBJ2-5,TGTGCCAGCAGCCAGGCCCGTCAAGAGACCCAGTACTTC,CASSQARQETQYF
-,TRBV20-1,-,TRBJ2-3,TGCAGTGCTCGACGCACAGATACGCAGTATTTT,CSARRTDTQYF
-,TRBV19,-,TRBJ2-1,TGTGCCAGTAGTCTAGAGAACTCCTACAATGAGCAGTTCTTC,CASSLENSYNEQFF
-,TRBV30,once,TRBJ1-1,TGTGCCTGGATACCAACACCCCCCGGGCCCGTGTCCGACATGAACACTGAAGCTTTCTTT,CAWIPTPPGPVSDMNTEAFF
-,TRBV20-1,-,TRBJ2-5,TGCAGTATCGGGGGGCGAGAGACCCAGTACTTC,CSIGGRETQYF
TRBD2,TRBV29-1,once,TRBJ2-7,TGCAGCGCCTCCGGGACTAGCGTAGGCGAGCAGTACTTC,CSASGTSVGEQYF
-,TRBV5-1,-,TRBJ1-2,TGCGCCAGCAGCTTGGTTCAGGGCTCCTATGGCTACACCTTC,CASSLVQGSYGYTF
TRBD1,TRBV7-9,-,TRBJ2-1,TGTGCCAGCAGTTCACGGACAGGGAGGTCGAGCTCCTACAATGAGCAGTTCTTC,CASSSRTGRSSSYNEQFF
TRBD1,TRBV11-3,-,TRBJ2-7,TGTGCCAGCAGCTCCGGGACAGGGTCCCTTAGACACGAGCAGTACTTC,CASSSGTGSLRHEQYF
-,TRBV19,-,TRBJ1-2,TGTGCCAGTATTTCCCTTCAAGGCTATGGCTACACCTTC,CASISLQGYGYTF
-,TRBV16,-,TRBJ1-5,TGTGCCAGCAGCCAATTTACCGATCAGCCCCAGCATTTT,CASSQFTDQPQHF
-,TRBV7-2,-,TRBJ2-3,TGTGCCAGCAGCTTTGGTTGGTCGGGCGCGGGGATTACAGATACGCAGTATTTT,CASSFGWSGAGITDTQYF
TRBD1,TRBV4-3,-,TRBJ2-1,TGCGCCCAACAGGGGTTGGATGAGCAGTTCTTC,CAQQGLDEQFF
TRBD1,TRBV15,once,TRBJ2-4,TGTGCCACCAGCAGAGATCGAGGGGGCGCAGCCAAAAACATTCAGTACTTC,CATSRDRGGAAKNIQYF
TRBD2,TRBV10-1,-,TRBJ2-3,TGCGCCAGCAGTGGTGGTAGCGGGGGATCTACAGATACGCAGTATTTT,CASSGGSGGSTDTQYF
-,TRBV28,-,TRBJ1-4,TGTGCCAGCAGTCGTTTGTTAACTAATGAAAAACTGTTTTTT,CASSRLLTNEKLFF
TRBD1,TRBV6-6,-,TRBJ2-7,TGTGCCAGCACCCGGACAGGGGGTGGGTACGAGCAGTACTTC,CASTRTGGGYEQYF
-,TRBV4-2,-,TRBJ2-1,TGTGCCAGCAGCCAAGAACGGGGCGGAGGTTACAATGAGCAGTTCTTC,CASSQERGGGYNEQFF